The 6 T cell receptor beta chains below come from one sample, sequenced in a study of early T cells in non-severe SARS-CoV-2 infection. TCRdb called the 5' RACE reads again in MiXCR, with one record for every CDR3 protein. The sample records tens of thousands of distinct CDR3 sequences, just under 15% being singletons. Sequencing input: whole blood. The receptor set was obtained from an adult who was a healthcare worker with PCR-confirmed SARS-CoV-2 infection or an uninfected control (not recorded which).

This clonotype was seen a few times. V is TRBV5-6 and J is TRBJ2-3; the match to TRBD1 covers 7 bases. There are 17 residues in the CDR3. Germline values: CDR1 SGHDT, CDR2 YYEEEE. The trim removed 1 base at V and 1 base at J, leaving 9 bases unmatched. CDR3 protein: CASSLSLRGRGTDTQYF. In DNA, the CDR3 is TGTGCCAGCAGCTTGTCCTTAAGGGGGCGCGGCACAGATACGCAGTATTTT.

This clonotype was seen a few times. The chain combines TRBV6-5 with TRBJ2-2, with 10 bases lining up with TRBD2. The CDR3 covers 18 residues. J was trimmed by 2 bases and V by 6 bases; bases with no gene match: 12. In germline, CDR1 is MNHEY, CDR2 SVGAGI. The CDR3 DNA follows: TGTGCCAGCAGAACTAACAAAGCGGGAGGGCGTAACACCGGGGAGCTGTTTTTT. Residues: CASRTNKAGGRNTGELFF.

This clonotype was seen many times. The CDR3, as DNA: TGTGCCAGCGCCGATACAGGGGTGGCCCTTAACACTGAAGCTTTCTTT. Translated: CASADTGVALNTEAFF. V gene TRBV5-6 combines with J gene TRBJ1-1, with 7 bases aligning to TRBD1. This CDR3 has 16 residues. Looked up from germline, CDR1 is SGHDT and CDR2 is YYEEEE. The junction had 14 bases not matched to a gene; V was cut back by 7 bases and J by 2 bases.

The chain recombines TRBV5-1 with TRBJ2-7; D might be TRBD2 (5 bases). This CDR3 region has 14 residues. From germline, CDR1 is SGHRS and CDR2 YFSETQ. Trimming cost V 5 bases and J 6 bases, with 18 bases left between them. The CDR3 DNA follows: TGCGCCAGCAGAGTAGAGGGTCAAGGCCTCGAGCAGTACTTC. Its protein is CASRVEGQGLEQYF.

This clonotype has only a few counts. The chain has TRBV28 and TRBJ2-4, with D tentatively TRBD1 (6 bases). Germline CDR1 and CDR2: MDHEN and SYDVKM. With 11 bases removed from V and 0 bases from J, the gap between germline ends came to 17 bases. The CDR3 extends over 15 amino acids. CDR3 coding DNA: TGTGCCGCAAGCCCGGGGACACTAGCCAAAAACATTCAGTACTTC. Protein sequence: CAASPGTLAKNIQYF.

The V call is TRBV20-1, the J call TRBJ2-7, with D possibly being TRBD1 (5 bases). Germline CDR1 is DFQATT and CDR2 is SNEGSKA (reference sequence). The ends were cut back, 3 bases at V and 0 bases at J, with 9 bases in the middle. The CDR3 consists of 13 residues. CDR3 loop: CSASRGASYEQYF. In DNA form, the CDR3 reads TGCAGTGCTAGTAGGGGCGCCTCCTACGAGCAGTACTTC.